This TCR beta chain derives from a study of T cell changes during pregnancy in multiple sclerosis. About this clone itself: Other DNA sequences in the sample encode the same CDR3.

The germline V and J ends were trimmed by 2 bases and 1 base, with 6 bases remaining between them. The CDR3 loop spans 13 amino acids. Per germline, CDR1 MNHEY and CDR2 SMNVEV (reference sequence). Sequenced by immunoSEQ multiplex PCR; TCRdb stores in-frame clones only, minus some. Of under 35,000 clones in the sample, approximately 90% were seen once. Specimen: CD8+ T cells from peripheral blood mononuclear cells, collected in the second trimester of pregnancy. The gene calls are TRBV27 and TRBJ2-7; D is perhaps TRBD1 (6 bases). This sequence was found in a female donor with multiple sclerosis, enrolled in a pregnancy study. CDR3 DNA: TGTGCCAGCAGTTTAGGACAGTCCTACGAGCAGTACTTC. Residues: CASSLGQSYEQYF.